These T cell receptor beta chains were read from a single sample in a study of human T cells and chemical hapten exposure. One entry per CDR3 protein results from TCRdb running MiXCR on the RACE reads. The sample yields 40,000 to 50,000 distinct CDR3 sequences, 9.5% to 15% seen once. The specimen was whole blood, collected in connection with sensitization to the hapten diphenylcyclopropenone (DPC). All receptors derive from a woman aged 25 to 45 with alopecia areata. Some clones in this sample may be carry-over from other donors' samples. CDR3s include the opening cysteine and the closing phenylalanine or tryptophan. The order of the fields is V gene, D gene, CDR3 length, J gene, clone size, CDR3 DNA, CDR3 protein. A D gene is named only where the DNA matches it firmly. A row's size may be missing; if present it is once, few, many or a size class.

>TRBV18|TRBD2|15|TRBJ2-7|medium-sized
TGTGCCAGCTCCCCATTGGTAGCGGGAACGTACGAGCAGTACTTC
CASSPLVAGTYEQYF
>TRBV6-6|.|13|TRBJ1-2|.
TGTGCCAGCAGCATCGATCCTAACTATGGCTACACCTTC
CASSIDPNYGYTF
>TRBV6-2/TRBV6-3|.|16|TRBJ1-1|few
TGTGCCAGCAGTTACAGCGCGGGCCTACTGAACACTGAAGCTTTCTTT
CASSYSAGLLNTEAFF
>TRBV28|.|12|TRBJ2-3|.
TGTGTCTCCAGGGGAGGCACAGATACGCAGTATTTT
CVSRGGTDTQYF
>TRBV30|TRBD2|14|TRBJ2-2|many
TGTGCCTGGAGTCGGGGGGTGGGCGCCGGGGAGCTGTTTTTT
CAWSRGVGAGELFF
>TRBV3-1|.|14|TRBJ1-1|.
TGTGCCAGCAGCCAACTCAGGGGCGGTGCTGAAGCTTTCTTT
CASSQLRGGAEAFF
>TRBV2|.|14|TRBJ1-1|many
TGTGCCAGCAGACGCAGGGGCTTGAACACTGAAGCTTTCTTT
CASRRRGLNTEAFF
>TRBV11-2|TRBD2|15|TRBJ2-7|once
TGTGCCAGCAGCAAACGACTAGCGGGGGAATACGAGCAGTACTTC
CASSKRLAGEYEQYF
>TRBV5-6|TRBD2|16|TRBJ2-3|few
TGTGCCAGCAGCCTGGGACTAGCGGGTCGCACAGATACGCAGTATTTT
CASSLGLAGRTDTQYF
>TRBV18|.|15|TRBJ1-1|few
TGTGCCAGCTCACCACCGTTTGCGGGATCCACTGAAGCTTTCTTT
CASSPPFAGSTEAFF
>TRBV19|.|16|TRBJ2-6|many
TGTGCCAGTAGTCCGGGACTTCTCTCTGGGGCCAACGTCCTGACTTTC
CASSPGLLSGANVLTF
>TRBV18|.|13|TRBJ2-7|many
TGTGCCAGCTCACTGGACGGGTCCTACGAGCAGTACTTC
CASSLDGSYEQYF
>TRBV28|TRBD1|14|TRBJ2-5|few
TGTGCCAGCAGTTCCGAACAGGGGAAAGAGACCCAGTACTTC
CASSSEQGKETQYF
>TRBV11-3|.|16|TRBJ1-6|.
TGTGCCAGCAGCCCTAGAGGTCATAGCAATAATTCACCCCTCCACTTT
CASSPRGHSNNSPLHF
>TRBV7-9|TRBD1|17|TRBJ2-5|many
TGTGCCAGCAGCATAACCGGGACAGCGGTTATCCAAGAGACCCAGTACTTC
CASSITGTAVIQETQYF
>TRBV7-2|.|15|TRBJ2-3|many
TGTGCCAGCAGCGACCCACGCGAGCCTACAGATACGCAGTATTTT
CASSDPREPTDTQYF
>TRBV10-2|.|15|TRBJ1-6|.
TGCGCCAGCAGTTATACCGGGACGGTCAATTCACCCCTCCACTTT
CASSYTGTVNSPLHF
>TRBV9|.|15|TRBJ2-7|.
TGTGCCAGCAGCGTAACCGGGAGACCTTCGGACGAGCAGTACTTC
CASSVTGRPSDEQYF
>TRBV28|TRBD1|16|TRBJ1-2|.
TGTGCCAGCAGTTTTCCTCCCAGGACAGGGTACTATGGCTACACCTTC
CASSFPPRTGYYGYTF
>TRBV28|.|13|TRBJ1-2|few
TGTGCCAGCAGCCAAATCAACCTGTATGGCTACACCTTC
CASSQINLYGYTF
>TRBV29-1|.|10|TRBJ2-3|.
TGCATCGCGGCCACGGATACGCAGTATTTT
CIAATDTQYF
>TRBV19|.|15|TRBJ2-2|many
TGTGCCAGTAGTATTCTCCGGGGAAGTACCGGGGAGCTGTTTTTT
CASSILRGSTGELFF
>TRBV29-1|.|11|TRBJ1-2|many
TGCAGCGTTGAAGATCTTCGCGGCTACACCTTC
CSVEDLRGYTF
>TRBV7-8|TRBD2|15|TRBJ2-1|few
TGTGCCAGCAGCCACGGGACTAGCGGGAAGAATGAGCAGTTCTTC
CASSHGTSGKNEQFF
>TRBV12-3/TRBV12-4|.|13|TRBJ2-1|.
TGTGCCAGCAGTCTTCAAGTAGGCGATGAGCAGTTCTTC
CASSLQVGDEQFF
>TRBV18|TRBD1|15|TRBJ2-1|few
TGTGCCAGCTCGACGACAGGGGGTTTAAGTGGTGAGCAGTTCTTC
CASSTTGGLSGEQFF
>TRBV5-5|.|13|TRBJ2-3|many
TGTGCCAGCAGCGCCGGACAGACAGATACGCAGTATTTT
CASSAGQTDTQYF
>TRBV3-1|.|15|TRBJ2-2|few
TGTGCCAGCAGCCAATGGGGTCGGGACACCGGGGAGCTGTTTTTT
CASSQWGRDTGELFF
>TRBV29-1|TRBD2|14|TRBJ2-1|few
TGCAGCGTTTGGGCTAGCGGGACCCACAATGAGCAGTTCTTC
CSVWASGTHNEQFF
>TRBV7-8|TRBD1|18|TRBJ2-1|.
TGTGCCAGCAGCTCCCGGGACAGGGGGCTGAGCTCCTACAATGAGCAGTTCTTC
CASSSRDRGLSSYNEQFF
>TRBV5-1|.|14|TRBJ2-6|.
TGCGCCAGCAGCCCATGGGCTGGGGCCAACGTCCTGACTTTC
CASSPWAGANVLTF
>TRBV7-9|.|13|TRBJ2-7|.
TGTGCCAGCAGCTCGTCAGGGAGCTACGAGCAGTACTTC
CASSSSGSYEQYF
>TRBV28|.|15|TRBJ2-5|many
TGTGCCAGCAGTCCGCGAGGGAATCTCCAAGAGACCCAGTACTTC
CASSPRGNLQETQYF
>TRBV21-1|.|19|TRBJ2-5|.
TGTGCCAGCAGGACTCCACCGCCTATTAGCAGGGGGGAAGGGGAGACCCAGTACTTC
CASRTPPPISRGEGETQYF
>TRBV4-2|.|12|TRBJ2-1|many
TGTGCCAGCAGCCAACCGCGCGGGGAGCAGTTCTTC
CASSQPRGEQFF
>TRBV6-2/TRBV6-3|TRBD2|15|TRBJ2-1|few
TGTGCCAGCATCCCTAGCGGGAGCTCCTACAATGAGCAGTTCTTC
CASIPSGSSYNEQFF
>TRBV20-1|.|11|TRBJ2-7|many
TGCAGTGCTCGAGGCACGGGCGGGCAGTACTTC
CSARGTGGQYF
>TRBV3-2|.|15|TRBJ1-1|many
TGTGCCAGCAGCCAGCCGGGACAGGGAGGCACTGAAGCTTTCTTT
CASSQPGQGGTEAFF
>TRBV27|TRBD1|15|TRBJ1-2|few
TGTGCCAGCAGATTTACAGGGGGCCCTAACTATGGCTACACCTTC
CASRFTGGPNYGYTF
>TRBV20-1|.|12|TRBJ1-1|many
TGCAGTGCTCTAAGGGGAAACACTGAAGCTTTCTTT
CSALRGNTEAFF
>TRBV7-2|TRBD1|18|TRBJ1-5|many
TGTGCCAGCAGCTCCCTTCTGGACAGGGGTTATAGCAATCAGCCCCAGCATTTT
CASSSLLDRGYSNQPQHF
>TRBV29-1|TRBD1|13|TRBJ1-1|many
TGCAGCGTCGACAGGGGTCATGGCACTGAAGCTTTCTTT
CSVDRGHGTEAFF
>TRBV10-3|.|16|TRBJ2-3|many
TGTGCCATCAGTGACTTGGGTGGCGGGAGCACAGATACGCAGTATTTT
CAISDLGGGSTDTQYF
>TRBV29-1|TRBD1|14|TRBJ2-3|.
TGCAGCGTTGGCGATACCTCACAGGGGAGTACGCAGTATTTT
CSVGDTSQGSTQYF
>TRBV5-4|TRBD1|14|TRBJ1-2|.
TGTGCCAGCAGCTTGAAGGACAGGGTTTATGGCTACACCTTC
CASSLKDRVYGYTF
>TRBV27|.|12|TRBJ1-4|many
TGTGCCAGCAGTGACGTTAATGAAAAACTGTTTTTT
CASSDVNEKLFF
>TRBV29-1|.|17|TRBJ1-6|many
TGCAGCGTTGAAGACTGTGAGCGAAGCTCCTATAATTCACCCCTCCACTTT
CSVEDCERSSYNSPLHF